These 19 T cell receptor beta chains were all obtained from the same sample, sequenced in a study of shared clonotypes between healthy human individuals (dated by TCRdb to between 2020 and 2021). Receptor libraries were prepared by the immunoSEQ multiplex PCR assay. The table was pulled from immuneACCESS by TCRdb, which kept in-frame rearrangements only. Such tables lose some clones; where checked, under half of the loss comes from unresolved V genes, and the rest has no known cause. The sample data list around 2,000,000 clones, and about 92% of these were observed just once. Roughly 1.8% of the sample is in the top ten clones. CD8 naive samples were obtained by positive selection for CCR7 among CD45RO-negative cells, yielding a CD45RA+CCR7+ population from which TemRA cells were excluded. What was sequenced was naive CD8+ T cells from PBMCs. This specimen's cell subset or site label, per the study, means: CD45RA+CCR7+. Source of these receptors: a man younger than 35 in good health. Some clones in this sample may be carry-over from other donors' samples.

The chain combines TRBV28 with TRBJ2-7; 10 bases match TRBD2. The CDR3 has 16 residues. CDR1 is MDHEN, CDR2 SYDVKM, per germline. Germline trimming cut 4 bases from V and 4 bases from J; bases unmatched to any gene: 10. CDR3 protein: CASSSPAGGPGYEQYF. In DNA form, the CDR3 reads TGTGCCAGCAGTTCCCCAGCGGGAGGGCCGGGTTACGAGCAGTACTTC.

The gene calls are TRBV6-5 and TRBJ2-1; D assignment may be TRBD1 or TRBD2 (5 bases each). V gave up 3 bases and J gave up 2 bases, with 11 bases separating them. Germline V gene lookup returns CDR1 MNHEY and CDR2 SVGAGI. The CDR3 spans 15 residues. The CDR3 nucleotides read TGTGCCAGCAGTTATGGGGACGGGCCCTACAATGAGCAGTTCTTC. Protein product: CASSYGDGPYNEQFF.

The rearrangement joins TRBV4-2 to TRBJ2-7, with D perhaps matching TRBD2 (5 bases). V was trimmed by 5 bases and J by 1 base, leaving 15 bases between them. Germline V lookup: CDR1 LGHNA, CDR2 YNFKEQ. CDR3 length: 15 amino acids. The CDR3, as DNA: TGTGCCAGCAGCACCCGTGAGGGCGCTTCCTACGAGCAGTACTTC. This translates into CASSTREGASYEQYF.

With respect to this clone: In the same sample, other DNA sequences code for this CDR3. The V and J genes are TRBV4-1 and TRBJ2-1, with 8 positions matching TRBD1. After removal of 3 bases from V and 2 bases from J, the junction contained 0 bases not matched to a gene. Germline V lookup: CDR1 MGHRA, CDR2 YSYEKL. CDR3 length: 14 amino acids. The chain's CDR3 is CASSQDRAYNEQFF. The CDR3 DNA reads TGCGCCAGCAGCCAGGACAGGGCCTACAATGAGCAGTTCTTC.

The chain combines TRBV11-1 with TRBJ2-3; TRBD2 agrees at 7 bases. The V and J ends lost 3 bases and 3 bases, in that order; junction bases with no gene match: 6. Looked up from germline, CDR1 is SGHAT and CDR2 is FQDESV (reference sequence). The CDR3 runs to 15 residues. In DNA form, the CDR3 reads TGTGCCAGCAGCTTGAGGCGGGGAGGGACAGATACGCAGTATTTT. Translated: CASSLRRGGTDTQYF.

This chain connects TRBV18 to TRBJ2-1; D gene ambiguous. This CDR3 comprises 13 residues. V dropped 3 bases and J dropped 8 bases, with 11 bases sitting between them. From germline, CDR1 is KGHSH and CDR2 LQKENI. CDR3 nucleotides: TGTGCCAGCTCACCCAACTCCGTCGATGAGCAGTTCTTC. Translated: CASSPNSVDEQFF. The whole variable domain, filled in from reference TRBV18 and TRBJ2-1, reads NAGVMQNPRHLVRRRGQEARLRCSPMKGHSHVYWYRQLPEEGLKFMVYLQKENIIDESGMPKERFSAEFPKEGPSILRIQQVVRGDSAAYFCASSPNSVDEQFFGPGTRLTVL.

The gene calls are TRBV7-9 and TRBJ2-7; D is unclear. CDR1 is SEHNR and CDR2 is FQNEAQ in the germline V gene (reference sequence). V was pared by 7 bases and J by 5 bases, with 24 bases between. The CDR3 covers 16 residues. CDR3 bases: TGTGCCAGCACTGAATCACTTAGACCGATTGGCGACGAGCAGTACTTC. Protein sequence: CASTESLRPIGDEQYF.

The rearrangement uses TRBV28 and TRBJ1-1, with a possible D match to TRBD1 (5 bases). Germline values: CDR1 MDHEN, CDR2 SYDVKM. Trimming stripped 2 bases from V and 4 bases from J, with 11 bases between. The CDR3 runs 14 residues. CDR3: CASSLLGDLTEAFF. The DNA for the CDR3 is TGTGCCAGCAGTTTACTGGGGGACCTCACTGAAGCTTTCTTT. The whole variable domain, remainder taken from reference TRBV28 and TRBJ1-1, is DVKVTQSSRYLVKRTGEKVFLECVQDMDHENMFWYRQDPGLGLRLIYFSYDVKMKEKGDIPEGYSVSREKKERFSLILESASTNQTSMYLCASSLLGDLTEAFFGQGTRLTVV.

The chain has TRBV29-1 and TRBJ2-7; TRBD1 is a possible D gene (6 bases). Trimming removed 5 bases from V and 4 bases from J, with 18 bases in between. The CDR3 totals 14 residues. Germline V gene sequence: CDR1 SQVTM, CDR2 ANQGSEA. The CDR3 DNA sequence: TGCAGCGTTAACACAGGGTTGGGGAGATACGAGCAGTACTTC. It translates to CSVNTGLGRYEQYF.

This chain links TRBV4-1 with TRBJ2-2; 8 positions match TRBD1. J gave up 13 bases and V 3 bases, and 7 bases lay outside the gene matches. Germline CDR1 and CDR2: MGHRA and YSYEKL. The CDR3 is 13 amino acids. The CDR3 loop is CASSQRGQGRLFF. DNA of the CDR3: TGCGCCAGCAGCCAGCGTGGACAGGGTAGGCTGTTTTTT.

V usage is TRBV4-3 and J usage is TRBJ2-1; 7 bases match TRBD2. V lost 4 bases and J lost 2; bases outside the gene matches: 5. The germline CDR1 and CDR2 sequences are LGHNA and YSLEER. This CDR3 is 15 amino acids long. The CDR3 spells CASSPRLAPYNEQFF. CDR3 coding DNA: TGCGCCAGCAGCCCGCGACTAGCCCCCTACAATGAGCAGTTCTTC.

Turning to this clone: In the same sample, other DNA sequences code for this CDR3. V is TRBV4-1 and J is TRBJ1-3, with 7 positions matching TRBD1. Germline CDR1 MGHRA, CDR2 YSYEKL. J lost 4 bases, V lost 0 bases, and 3 bases had no gene match. The CDR3 consists of 15 residues. The CDR3 spells CASSQDKGAGNTIYF. CDR3 nucleotide sequence: TGCGCCAGCAGCCAAGATAAGGGGGCAGGAAACACCATATATTTT.

The genes are TRBV28 and TRBJ1-2, with D possibly matching TRBD1 (6 bases). V was shortened by 7 bases and J by 7 bases, with 16 bases between the two germline ends. The germline V gene encodes CDR1 MDHEN and CDR2 SYDVKM. The length of the CDR3 is 13 residues. CDR3 DNA: TGTGCCAGCACAGGGGTAGGTAATCGTGGCTACACCTTC. Translating it yields CASTGVGNRGYTF.

The V gene is TRBV15, the J gene TRBJ1-5; TRBD1 aligns across 11 bases. There are 15 residues in the CDR3. Germline assignment: CDR1 LNHNV and CDR2 YYDKDF (reference sequence). Trimming took 6 bases from V and 6 from J; bases not matched to a gene: 7. The CDR3 region is CATSSRTGGVQPQHF. In DNA, the CDR3 is TGTGCCACCAGTTCTAGGACAGGGGGCGTTCAGCCCCAGCATTTT.

A single count supports this clone. The chain uses TRBV4-2 and TRBJ2-7, with TRBD2 as a possible D gene (6 bases). Germline-derived CDR1 and CDR2 are LGHNA and YNFKEQ. The CDR3 loop spans 18 amino acids. V shed 0 bases and J shed 0 bases, with 18 bases lying between them. CDR3 nucleotides: TGTGCCAGCAGCCAAGAACGAACTCGGCGGGGCCCCTCCTACGAGCAGTACTTC. Its protein is CASSQERTRRGPSYEQYF.

V and J are TRBV2 and TRBJ2-2; D gene uncertain. V dropped 2 bases and J dropped 5 bases, with 12 bases sitting between them. CDR3 length: 15 amino acids. Germline CDR1 reads SNHLY; CDR2 reads FYNNEI. The CDR3 DNA sequence: TGTGCCAGCAGTGAATTCGGCCCCGCGACCGGGGAGCTGTTTTTT. Translated, it gives CASSEFGPATGELFF.

The chain carries TRBV4-2 and TRBJ2-7; 7 nucleotides agree with TRBD2. CDR3 length: 15 residues. Losses at the gene ends were 0 bases for V and 4 bases for J; bases not matched to a gene: 6. Germline assignment: CDR1 LGHNA and CDR2 YNFKEQ. The CDR3 sequence is CASSQEVASGYEQYF. CDR3 DNA sequence: TGTGCCAGCAGCCAAGAAGTGGCTAGCGGATACGAGCAGTACTTC.

V is TRBV6-5 and J is TRBJ1-2, with TRBD1 as a possible D gene (5 bases). Germline V gives CDR1 MNHEY, CDR2 SVGAGI. This CDR3 spans 13 amino acids. Deletions cut 1 base from V and 8 bases from J, with 11 bases between. The DNA for the CDR3 is TGTGCCAGCAGTTACTTGTCAGGGATGGGCTACACCTTC. Translation gives CASSYLSGMGYTF.

CDR3 sequence: CAIRNSPGATETQYF. The CDR3 nucleotides read TGTGCCATCAGGAATTCGCCGGGGGCCACGGAGACCCAGTACTTC. The gene calls are TRBV10-3 and TRBJ2-5, with D possibly called TRBD1 or TRBD2 (6 bases each). V was clipped by 6 bases and J by 5 bases, with 19 bases between them. Looked up from germline, CDR1 is ENHRY and CDR2 is SYGVKD. The CDR3 is 15 residues long.